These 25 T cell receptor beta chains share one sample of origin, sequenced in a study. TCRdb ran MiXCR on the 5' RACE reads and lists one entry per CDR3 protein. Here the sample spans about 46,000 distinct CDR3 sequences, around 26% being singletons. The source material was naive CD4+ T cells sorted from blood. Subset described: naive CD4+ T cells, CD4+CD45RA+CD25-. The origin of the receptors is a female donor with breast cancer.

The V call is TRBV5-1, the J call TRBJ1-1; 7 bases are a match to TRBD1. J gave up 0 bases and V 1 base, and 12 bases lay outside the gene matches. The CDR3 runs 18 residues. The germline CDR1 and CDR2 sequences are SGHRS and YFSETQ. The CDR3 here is CASSLSIRDSILNTEAFF. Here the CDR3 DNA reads TGCGCCAGCAGCTTGAGTATCCGGGACAGTATATTGAACACTGAAGCTTTCTTT. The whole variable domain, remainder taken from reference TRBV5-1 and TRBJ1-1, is KAGVTQTPRYLIKTRGQQVTLSCSPISGHRSVSWYQQTPGQGLQFLFEYFSETQRNKGNFPGRFSGRQFSNSRSEMNVSTLELGDSALYLCASSLSIRDSILNTEAFFGQGTRLTVV.

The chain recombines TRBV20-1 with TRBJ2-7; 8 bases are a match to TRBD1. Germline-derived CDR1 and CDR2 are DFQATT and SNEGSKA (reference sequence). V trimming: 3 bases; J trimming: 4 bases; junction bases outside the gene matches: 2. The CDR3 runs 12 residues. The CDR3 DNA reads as TGCAGTGCTAGTGACAGGGGATACGAGCAGTACTTC. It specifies CSASDRGYEQYF.

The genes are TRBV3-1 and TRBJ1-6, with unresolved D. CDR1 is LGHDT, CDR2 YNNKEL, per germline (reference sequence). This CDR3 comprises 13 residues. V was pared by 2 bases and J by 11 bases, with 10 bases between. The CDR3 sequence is CASSQSGNTPLHF. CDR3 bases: TGTGCCAGCAGCCAAAGCGGAAATACACCCCTCCACTTT.

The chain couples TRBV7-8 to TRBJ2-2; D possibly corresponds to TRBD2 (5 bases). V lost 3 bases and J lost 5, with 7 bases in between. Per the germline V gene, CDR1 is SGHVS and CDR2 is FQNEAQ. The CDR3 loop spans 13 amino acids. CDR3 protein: CASSFGKTGELFF. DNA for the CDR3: TGTGCCAGCAGCTTCGGGAAAACCGGGGAGCTGTTTTTT.

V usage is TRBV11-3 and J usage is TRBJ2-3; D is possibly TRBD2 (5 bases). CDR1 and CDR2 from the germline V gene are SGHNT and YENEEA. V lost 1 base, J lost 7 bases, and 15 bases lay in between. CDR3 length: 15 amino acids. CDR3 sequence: CASSLGGSGSYTQYF. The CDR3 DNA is TGTGCCAGCAGCTTAGGAGGGAGTGGATCTTATACGCAGTATTTT. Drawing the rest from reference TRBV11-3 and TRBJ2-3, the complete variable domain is EAGVVQSPRYKIIEKKQPVAFWCNPISGHNTLYWYLQNLGQGPELLIRYENEEAVDDSQLPKDRFSAERLKGVDSTLKIQPAELGDSAVYLCASSLGGSGSYTQYFGPGTRLTVL.

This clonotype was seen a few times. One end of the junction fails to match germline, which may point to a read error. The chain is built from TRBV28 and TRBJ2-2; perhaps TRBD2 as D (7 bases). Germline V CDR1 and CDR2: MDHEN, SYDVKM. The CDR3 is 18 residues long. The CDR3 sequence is CASSFRSRGGGNTGELFF. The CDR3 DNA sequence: TGTGCCAGTAGTTTCCGATCCAGGGGCGGGGGAAACACCGGGGAGCTGTTTTTT.

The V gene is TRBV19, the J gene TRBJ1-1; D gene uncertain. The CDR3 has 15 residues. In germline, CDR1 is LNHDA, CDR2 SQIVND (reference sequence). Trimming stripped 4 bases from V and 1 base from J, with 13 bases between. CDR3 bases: TGTGCCAGTAGTAAGGCAGGCCTGTCGAACACTGAAGCTTTCTTT. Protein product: CASSKAGLSNTEAFF.

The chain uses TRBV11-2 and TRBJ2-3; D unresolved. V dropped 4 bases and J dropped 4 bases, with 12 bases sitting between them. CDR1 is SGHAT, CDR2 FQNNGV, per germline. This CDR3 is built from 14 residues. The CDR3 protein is CASSSGSFADTQYF. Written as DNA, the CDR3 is TGTGCCAGCAGCTCAGGCAGTTTTGCAGATACGCAGTATTTT.

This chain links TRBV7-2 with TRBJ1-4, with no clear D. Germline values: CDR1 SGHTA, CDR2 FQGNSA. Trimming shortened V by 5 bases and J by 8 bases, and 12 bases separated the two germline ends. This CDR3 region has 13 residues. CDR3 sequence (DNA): TGTGCCAGCAGCAAAAGAGAGTCCGAAAAACTGTTTTTT. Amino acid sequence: CASSKRESEKLFF.

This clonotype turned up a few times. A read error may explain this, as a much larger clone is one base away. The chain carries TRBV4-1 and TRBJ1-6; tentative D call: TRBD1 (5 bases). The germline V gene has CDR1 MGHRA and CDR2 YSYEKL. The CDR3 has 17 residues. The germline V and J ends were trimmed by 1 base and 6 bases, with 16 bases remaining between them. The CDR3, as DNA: TGCGCCAGCAGCCAAGTCGATTTTCGGGACCCTAATTCACCCCTCCACTTT. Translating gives CASSQVDFRDPNSPLHF.

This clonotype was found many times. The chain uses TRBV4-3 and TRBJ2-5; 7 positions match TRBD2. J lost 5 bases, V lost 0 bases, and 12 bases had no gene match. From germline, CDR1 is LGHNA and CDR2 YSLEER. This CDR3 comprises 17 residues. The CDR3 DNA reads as TGCGCCAGCAGCCAAGATCCAAGAGGCTTTAGCGGGGAGACCCAGTACTTC. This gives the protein CASSQDPRGFSGETQYF.

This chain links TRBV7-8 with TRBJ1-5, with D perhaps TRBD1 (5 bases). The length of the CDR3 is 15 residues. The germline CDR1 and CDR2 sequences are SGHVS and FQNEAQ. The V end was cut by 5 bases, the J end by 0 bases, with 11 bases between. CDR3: CASSADSYSNQPQHF. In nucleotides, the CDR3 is TGTGCCAGCAGCGCCGACAGTTATAGCAATCAGCCCCAGCATTTT.

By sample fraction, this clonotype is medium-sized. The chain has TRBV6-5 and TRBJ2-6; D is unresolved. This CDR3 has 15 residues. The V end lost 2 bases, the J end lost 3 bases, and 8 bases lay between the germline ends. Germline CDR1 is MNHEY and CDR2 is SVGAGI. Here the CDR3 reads CASSYKGGGANVLTF. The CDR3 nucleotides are TGTGCCAGCAGTTACAAGGGTGGTGGGGCCAACGTCCTGACTTTC.

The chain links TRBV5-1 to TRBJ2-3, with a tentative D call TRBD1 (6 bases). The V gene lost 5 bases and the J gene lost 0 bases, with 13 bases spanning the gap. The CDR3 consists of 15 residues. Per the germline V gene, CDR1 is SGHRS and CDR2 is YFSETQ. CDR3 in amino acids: CASRRQAGSTDTQYF. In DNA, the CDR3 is TGCGCCAGCAGACGACAGGCTGGGAGCACAGATACGCAGTATTTT.

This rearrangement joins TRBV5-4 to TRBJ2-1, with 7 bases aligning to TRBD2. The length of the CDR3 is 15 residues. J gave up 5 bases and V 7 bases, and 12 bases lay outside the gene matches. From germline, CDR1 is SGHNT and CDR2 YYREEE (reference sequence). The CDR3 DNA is TGTGCCAGCTCCCCTGACGCGGGAGTCCACAATGAGCAGTTCTTC. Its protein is CASSPDAGVHNEQFF.

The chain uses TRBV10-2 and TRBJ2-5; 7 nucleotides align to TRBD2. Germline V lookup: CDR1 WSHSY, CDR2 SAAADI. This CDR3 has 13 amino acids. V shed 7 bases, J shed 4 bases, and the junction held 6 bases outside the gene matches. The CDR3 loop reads CASIGGGGETQYF. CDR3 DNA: TGCGCCAGCATAGGAGGCGGGGGAGAGACCCAGTACTTC.

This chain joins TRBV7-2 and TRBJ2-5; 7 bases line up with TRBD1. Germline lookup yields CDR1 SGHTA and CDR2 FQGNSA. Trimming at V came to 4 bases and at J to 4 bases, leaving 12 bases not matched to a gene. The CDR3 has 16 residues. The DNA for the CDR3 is TGTGCCAGCAGCTCCTCGAGGGGGCGCCTAGTAGAGACCCAGTACTTC. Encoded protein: CASSSSRGRLVETQYF.

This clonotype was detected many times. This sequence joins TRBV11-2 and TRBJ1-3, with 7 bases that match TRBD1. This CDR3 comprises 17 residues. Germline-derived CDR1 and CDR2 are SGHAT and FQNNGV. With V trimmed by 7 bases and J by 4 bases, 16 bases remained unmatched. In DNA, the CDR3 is TGTGCCAGCACCGCTACGGGACAGCCTCTCCTGGGAAACACCATATATTTT. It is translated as CASTATGQPLLGNTIYF.

The CDR3 DNA reads TGTGCCTGCGGCGAGGGGGTAAATAGCAATCAGCCCCAGCATTTT. Amino acids: CACGEGVNSNQPQHF. This rearrangement joins TRBV9 to TRBJ1-5; tentatively, D is TRBD1 (6 bases). Germline V gene data show CDR1 as SGDLS and CDR2 as YYNGEE. V lost 10 bases to trimming and J lost 0 bases, with 17 bases between them. CDR3 length: 15 amino acids. The whole variable domain, remainder taken from reference TRBV9 and TRBJ1-5, is DSGVTQTPKHLITATGQRVTLRCSPRSGDLSVYWYQQSLDQGLQFLIQYYNGEERAKGNILERFSAQQFPDLHSELNLSSLELGDSALYFCACGEGVNSNQPQHFGDGTRLSIL.

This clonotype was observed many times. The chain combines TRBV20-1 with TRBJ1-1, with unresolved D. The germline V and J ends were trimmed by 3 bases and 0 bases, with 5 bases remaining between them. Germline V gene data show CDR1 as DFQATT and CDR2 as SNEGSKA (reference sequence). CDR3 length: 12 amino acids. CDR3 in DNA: TGCAGTGCTAGTCATATGAACACTGAAGCTTTCTTT. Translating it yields CSASHMNTEAFF.

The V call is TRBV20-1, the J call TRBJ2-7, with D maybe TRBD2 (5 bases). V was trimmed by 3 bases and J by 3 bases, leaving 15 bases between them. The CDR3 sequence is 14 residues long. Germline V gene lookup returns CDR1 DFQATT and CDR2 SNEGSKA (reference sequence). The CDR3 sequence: CSARSAGHSYEQYF. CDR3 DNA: TGCAGTGCTAGGAGCGCGGGCCACAGCTACGAGCAGTACTTC.

The CDR3 sequence is CASRADSSGGTEAFF. CDR3 bases: TGTGCCAGCAGGGCGGACAGTTCCGGGGGCACTGAAGCTTTCTTT. The genes are TRBV12-3 or TRBV12-4 and TRBJ1-1, with D tentatively TRBD1 (6 bases). V was clipped by 6 bases and J by 4 bases, with 18 bases between them. CDR3 length: 15 amino acids.

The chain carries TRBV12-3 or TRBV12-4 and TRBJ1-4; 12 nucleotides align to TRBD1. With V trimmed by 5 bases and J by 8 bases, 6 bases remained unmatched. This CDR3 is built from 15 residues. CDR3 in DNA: TGTGCCAGCAGTCGGACCGGGACAGGGGGCGAAAAACTGTTTTTT. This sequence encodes CASSRTGTGGEKLFF.

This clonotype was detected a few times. CDR3 in amino acids: CASSYQFWSGVGDNSPLHF. Written as DNA, the CDR3 is TGTGCCAGCAGTTATCAGTTTTGGTCAGGAGTGGGGGATAATTCACCCCTCCACTTT. The chain has TRBV6-6 and TRBJ1-6, with D tentatively TRBD1 (5 bases). The V end lost 3 bases, the J end lost 5 bases, and 23 bases lay between the germline ends. The germline V gene has CDR1 MNHNY and CDR2 SVGAGI (reference sequence). The CDR3 is made up of 19 amino acids.

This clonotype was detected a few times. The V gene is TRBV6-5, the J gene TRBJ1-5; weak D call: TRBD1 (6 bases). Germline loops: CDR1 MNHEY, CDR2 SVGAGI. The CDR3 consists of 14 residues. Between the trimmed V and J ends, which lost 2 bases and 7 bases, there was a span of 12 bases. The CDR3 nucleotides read TGTGCCAGCAGTTACGGCGGCAGGGGCCAGCCCCAGCATTTT. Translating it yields CASSYGGRGQPQHF.